This T cell receptor beta chain was recorded in a study of cytomegalovirus exposure and HLA in healthy donors. The study ran its PCR with 60 Vbeta and 13 Jbeta primers. Methods used by the authors: Roughly 11 million shared chains were among around 80 million unique TCR beta chains counted in a later analysis. Libraries were prepared by immunoSEQ multiplex PCR; TCRdb keeps only in-frame clonotypes and omits some of them. Clone size and V and J calls were adopted from that table, with D and trimming inferred from the DNA. The sample records around 150,000 clones, more than 70% being singletons. V lost 2 bases and J lost 4, with 11 bases in between. Germline CDR1 and CDR2: ENHRY and SYGVKD. This CDR3 is 14 amino acids long. Study-level points and caveats: Altogether, 160 or so TCR beta chains were recorded as cytomegalovirus-associated. The HLA-A and HLA-B alleles of most subjects were reportedly predicted accurately from TCR beta sequences.

In regard to this clone: What it binds is unknown.

Sample: PBMCs. The chain couples TRBV10-3 to TRBJ1-2; possibly TRBD1 for D (5 bases). This TCR was sampled from a man younger than 40 in good health and CMV-seronegative. The CDR3 region is CAISELGVSYGYTF. Written as DNA, the CDR3 is TGTGCCATCAGTGAGCTAGGGGTTAGCTATGGCTACACCTTC.